One sample yielded the 13 T cell receptor beta chains listed below, sequenced in a study of T cell responses to AZD1222 COVID-19 vaccine. Libraries were prepared by immunoSEQ multiplex PCR; TCRdb keeps only in-frame clonotypes and omits some of them. The repertoire holds 84,000 or so clones, about 90% seen once, with roughly 15% in the top ten. The specimen comprised peripheral blood, sampled on day 0 of AZD1222 vaccination. These receptors were taken from an adult in good health.

V usage is TRBV19 and J usage is TRBJ2-4; 8 bases are a match to TRBD1. The ends lost 3 bases at V and 5 bases at J; junction bases unmatched: 12. The germline gives CDR1 LNHDA, CDR2 SQIVND (reference sequence). The CDR3 runs to 17 residues. DNA of the CDR3: TGTGCCAGTAGTATGGCCCGTGACAGGGGCTCCCAAAACATTCAGTACTTC. It yields the protein CASSMARDRGSQNIQYF. The whole variable domain, remainder taken from reference TRBV19 and TRBJ2-4, is DGGITQSPKYLFRKEGQNVTLSCEQNLNHDAMYWYRQDPGQGLRLIYYSQIVNDFQKGDIAEGYSVSREKKESFPLTVTSAQKNPTAFYLCASSMARDRGSQNIQYFGAGTRLSVL.

This chain uses TRBV13 with TRBJ2-7; D is possibly TRBD1 or TRBD2 (7 bases each). The CDR3 totals 14 residues. The germline V gene encodes CDR1 PRHDT and CDR2 FYEKMQ (reference sequence). V was shortened by 7 bases and J by 6 bases, with 19 bases between the two germline ends. The CDR3 reads CASTSRGGKVEQYF. The DNA of the CDR3 is TGTGCCAGCACCTCCAGGGGGGGAAAGGTCGAGCAGTACTTC.

The rearrangement uses TRBV5-4 and TRBJ2-7, with 7 bases that match TRBD2. The CDR3 has 16 residues. From germline, CDR1 is SGHNT and CDR2 YYREEE (reference sequence). The V gene end was trimmed by 4 bases and the J gene end by 7 bases; junction bases not matched to a gene: 17. CDR3 sequence reads: CASSITLAGRLEEQYF. The CDR3 coding sequence is TGTGCCAGCAGCATTACCTTAGCGGGTAGGCTGGAGGAGCAGTACTTC.

This clone was counted between two and nine times. The chain joins TRBV4-1 to TRBJ1-1, with D unresolved. This CDR3 spans 13 amino acids. Between the trimmed V and J ends, which lost 1 base and 2 bases, there was a span of 5 bases. Germline CDR1 and CDR2: MGHRA and YSYEKL. CDR3: CASSQVLNTEAFF. The DNA of the CDR3 is TGCGCCAGCAGCCAAGTTCTAAACACTGAAGCTTTCTTT.

This chain joins TRBV7-9 and TRBJ1-4, with unresolved D. CDR1 and CDR2 (germline): SEHNR, FQNEAQ (reference sequence). Trimming stripped 8 bases from V and 8 bases from J, with 15 bases between. CDR3 length equals 13 residues. CDR3 loop: CASPVGQEEKLFF. In DNA form, the CDR3 reads TGTGCCAGCCCTGTCGGTCAGGAAGAAAAACTGTTTTTT.

As DNA, the CDR3 is TGTGCCAGCAAAGAACAGCCTGGGGACAGGGACCCCTATGGCTACACCTTC. This codes for CASKEQPGDRDPYGYTF. The chain couples TRBV2 to TRBJ1-2; 9 nucleotides agree with TRBD1. The CDR3 is 17 residues long. Germline V gene data show CDR1 as SNHLY and CDR2 as FYNNEI. The V segment lost 7 bases and the J segment 4 bases; nucleotides outside the gene matches: 16.

This chain connects TRBV7-9 to TRBJ2-5, with 9 bases lining up with TRBD1. V lost 4 bases, J lost 4 bases, and 4 bases stayed unmatched. Germline V CDR1 and CDR2: SEHNR, FQNEAQ (reference sequence). The CDR3 runs 14 residues. The CDR3 bases are TGTGCCAGCAGCTCCGACAGGGGGAGAGAGACCCAGTACTTC. Its translation is CASSSDRGRETQYF.

This clone was counted once. This chain connects TRBV9 to TRBJ1-1; the D gene is possibly TRBD1 (5 bases). Germline assignment: CDR1 SGDLS and CDR2 YYNGEE. V was cut by 5 bases and J by 1 base, with 12 bases left in between. The CDR3 consists of 14 residues. The CDR3 DNA follows: TGTGCCAGCAGGACCGGGACTGCGAACACTGAAGCTTTCTTT. This encodes CASRTGTANTEAFF.

This chain uses TRBV7-9 with TRBJ2-1; 11 nucleotides agree with TRBD1. Losses at the gene ends were 5 bases for V and 4 bases for J; bases not matched to a gene: 4. Germline assignment: CDR1 SEHNR and CDR2 FQNEAQ (reference sequence). The CDR3 spans 15 residues. CDR3 region: CASSPDRGPYNEQFF. In DNA, the CDR3 is TGTGCCAGCAGCCCGGACAGGGGGCCGTACAATGAGCAGTTCTTC.

V usage is TRBV4-1 and J usage is TRBJ1-2; TRBD1 matches 7 bases. Germline-derived CDR1 and CDR2 are MGHRA and YSYEKL. There are 15 residues in the CDR3. V dropped 5 bases and J dropped 5; count of bases not matched to a gene: 11. The CDR3 spells CASSTSGGNAYGYTF. CDR3 bases: TGCGCCAGCAGCACCTCAGGGGGAAACGCGTATGGCTACACCTTC.

The chain is built from TRBV6-5 and TRBJ1-3, with D unclear. V lost 2 bases and J lost 0, with 5 bases in between. CDR3 size: 14 residues. Germline V gene data show CDR1 as MNHEY and CDR2 as SVGAGI. The chain's CDR3 is CASSYGSSGNTIYF. The CDR3 DNA is TGTGCCAGCAGTTACGGTTCCTCTGGAAACACCATATATTTT.

The chain is built from TRBV27 and TRBJ2-3; 9 bases match TRBD1. Germline CDR1 is MNHEY and CDR2 is SMNVEV (reference sequence). V was pared by 5 bases and J by 6 bases, with 9 bases of the junction left unmatched. This CDR3 region has 15 residues. CDR3 in amino acids: CASSPRTGDRDTQYF. CDR3 bases: TGTGCCAGCAGTCCCCGGACAGGGGATCGGGATACGCAGTATTTT.

V gene TRBV28 combines with J gene TRBJ1-5; TRBD1 matches at 7 bases. The CDR3 sequence is 12 residues long. V was clipped by 6 bases and J by 7 bases; unmatched bases: 3. Germline V gene data show CDR1 as MDHEN and CDR2 as SYDVKM. As DNA, the CDR3 is TGTGCCAGCAGCTACAGGGGACAGCCCCAGCATTTT. Protein: CASSYRGQPQHF.